One sample yielded the 13 T cell receptor beta chains listed below, sequenced in a study of CD8 T cells in Susac syndrome. After extraction with the RNeasy kit, roughly 0.5 to 1 ug of the RNA was reverse transcribed using random hexamers. TCRdb reanalysed the immunoSEQ multiplex PCR reads using MiXCR and keeps one entry per CDR3 protein. Of more than 65,000 distinct CDR3 sequences listed, approximately 96% were seen once; the top ten hold 0.56%. Sequencing was carried out using CD8+ T cells from PBMCs. These receptors all come from a human donor with multiple sclerosis.

The V gene is TRBV27, the J gene TRBJ2-7; 8 bases match TRBD1. V lost 5 bases and J lost 3; bases outside the gene matches: 6. Germline values: CDR1 MNHEY, CDR2 SMNVEV (reference sequence). CDR3 length: 14 amino acids. The CDR3 spells CASSQTGAGYEQYF. For the CDR3, the DNA is TGTGCCAGCAGTCAGACAGGGGCAGGCTACGAGCAGTACTTC.

The rearrangement joins TRBV9 to TRBJ2-1; D remains unclear. V lost 0 bases and J 6 bases, leaving 13 bases between the germline ends. This CDR3 is built from 15 residues. Germline loops: CDR1 SGDLS, CDR2 YYNGEE. The CDR3 loop is CASSVGGSQRNEQFF. The CDR3 region has the DNA TGTGCCAGCAGCGTAGGAGGCTCCCAGCGCAATGAGCAGTTCTTC.

V gene TRBV5-1 combines with J gene TRBJ1-5; no definite D call. From germline, CDR1 is SGHRS and CDR2 YFSETQ. The CDR3 consists of 13 residues. The germline V and J ends were trimmed by 2 bases and 7 bases, with 10 bases remaining between them. As DNA, the CDR3 is TGCGCCAGCAGCTTATCTCCGGACCAGCCCCAGCATTTT. As protein: CASSLSPDQPQHF.

This clonotype has a single count. V is TRBV20-1 and J is TRBJ2-1; 11 bases fit TRBD2. This CDR3 has 16 residues. The germline V gene encodes CDR1 DFQATT and CDR2 SNEGSKA (reference sequence). V was clipped by 3 bases and J by 7 bases; unmatched bases: 11. The CDR3 sequence: CSASSSGRLFLNEQFF. DNA of the CDR3: TGCAGTGCTAGCTCTAGCGGGAGGCTTTTTCTTAATGAGCAGTTCTTC.

The chain recombines TRBV9 with TRBJ2-1, with 10 bases identical to TRBD1. The V and J ends lost 2 bases and 6 bases, in that order; junction bases with no gene match: 5. CDR3 length equals 15 residues. CDR1 and CDR2 (germline): SGDLS, YYNGEE. CDR3 sequence (DNA): TGTGCCAGCAGCGTGACAGGGGGCGATAGCAATGAGCAGTTCTTC. Its protein is CASSVTGGDSNEQFF.

The chain couples TRBV27 to TRBJ1-5; no definite D call. V lost 3 bases and J lost 5, with 11 bases in between. Germline V gene lookup returns CDR1 MNHEY and CDR2 SMNVEV (reference sequence). The CDR3 runs 14 residues. The CDR3 coding sequence is TGTGCCAGCAGTTTGCGGGGATGGGATCAGCCCCAGCATTTT. It codes for CASSLRGWDQPQHF.

The chain joins TRBV6-1 to TRBJ1-2, with D tentatively TRBD1 (6 bases). Trimming removed 7 bases from V and 11 bases from J, with 17 bases in between. The CDR3 runs 12 residues. From germline, CDR1 is MNHNS and CDR2 SASEGT. The CDR3 is CASTKVDSRYTF. The CDR3 nucleotides read TGTGCCAGCACCAAGGTGGACAGTCGGTACACCTTC.

CDR3 coding DNA: TGTGCCATCAGTGAGTCGAACAGGGATAACTATGGCTACACCTTC. As protein: CAISESNRDNYGYTF. The rearrangement uses TRBV10-3 and TRBJ1-2; D may be TRBD1 (6 bases). Trimming pared 0 bases from V and 1 base from J, leaving 9 bases between. CDR1 and CDR2 (germline): ENHRY, SYGVKD. The CDR3 is made up of 15 amino acids.

This chain uses TRBV11-2 with TRBJ1-4, with a tentative D call TRBD1 (5 bases). CDR3 length: 17 amino acids. V lost 4 bases and J lost 5, with 20 bases in between. The germline V gene has CDR1 SGHAT and CDR2 FQNNGV. This chain's CDR3 is CASSSRPRAGINEKLFF. Here the CDR3 DNA reads TGTGCCAGCAGCTCCCGTCCGAGGGCAGGGATAAATGAAAAACTGTTTTTT.

The chain is built from TRBV27 and TRBJ2-7; TRBD2 agrees at 10 bases. This CDR3 is built from 15 residues. Germline CDR1 reads MNHEY; CDR2 reads SMNVEV (reference sequence). J was trimmed by 2 bases and V by 3 bases; bases with no gene match: 4. CDR3 in DNA: TGTGCCAGCAGTTTGGGAGGACTAGCGGCCTACGAGCAGTACTTC. It encodes CASSLGGLAAYEQYF.

The chain joins TRBV28 to TRBJ1-2; the D is unclear. The length of the CDR3 is 13 residues. The V gene lost 5 bases and the J gene lost 4 bases, with 11 bases spanning the gap. Germline V gene data show CDR1 as MDHEN and CDR2 as SYDVKM. The CDR3 DNA is TGTGCCAGCAGTCAACAGACAAGCTATGGCTACACCTTC. Amino acid sequence: CASSQQTSYGYTF.

In this sample, this clonotype turned up once. The chain carries TRBV27 and TRBJ2-7, with D possibly being TRBD2 (7 bases). The CDR3 is made up of 13 amino acids. The V and J ends lost 3 bases and 7 bases respectively, with 13 bases between them. Germline CDR1 is MNHEY and CDR2 is SMNVEV (reference sequence). CDR3 nucleotide sequence: TGTGCCAGCAGTTTGGTGGGGGGGGCGGAGCAGTACTTC. This sequence encodes CASSLVGGAEQYF.

CDR3 sequence reads: CATSEQGDTGELFF. The CDR3 coding sequence is TGTGCCACCAGTGAACAGGGGGACACCGGGGAGCTGTTTTTT. The gene calls are TRBV24-1 and TRBJ2-2; 8 nucleotides match TRBD1. Trimming cost V 4 bases and J 3 bases; bases outside gene matches: 0. The length of the CDR3 is 14 residues. The germline V gene encodes CDR1 KGHDR and CDR2 SFDVKD.